What follows describes a single T cell receptor (beta chain). In the study's own analysis: It was from reference gene primer amplification that nucleated cell counts were estimated. Libraries were prepared by immunoSEQ multiplex PCR; TCRdb keeps only in-frame clonotypes and omits some of them. The DNA was the basis for D and trimming; V, J and clone size are from that table. The sample holds approximately 220,000 clones, about four fifths seen once. The entry originates in a study of blood T cell repertoires in COVID-19. Study context: The United States, Italy and Spain supplied acute and convalescent COVID-19 samples. T cells, B-cell-depleted T cells, or PBMCs provided the cDNA or gDNA that served as material.

This CDR3 comprises 17 residues. Germline V lookup: CDR1 KGHSH, CDR2 LQKENI. The V gene lost 0 bases and the J gene lost 0 bases, with 13 bases spanning the gap. V is TRBV18 and J is TRBJ2-3; tentatively, D is TRBD1 (6 bases). Sequenced: peripheral blood. The TCR sequence derives from a woman in her seventies with acute or convalescent COVID-19. The CDR3 DNA follows: TGTGCCAGCTCACCACCGGTCAGGGGTGCTAGCACAGATACGCAGTATTTT. This translates into CASSPPVRGASTDTQYF.